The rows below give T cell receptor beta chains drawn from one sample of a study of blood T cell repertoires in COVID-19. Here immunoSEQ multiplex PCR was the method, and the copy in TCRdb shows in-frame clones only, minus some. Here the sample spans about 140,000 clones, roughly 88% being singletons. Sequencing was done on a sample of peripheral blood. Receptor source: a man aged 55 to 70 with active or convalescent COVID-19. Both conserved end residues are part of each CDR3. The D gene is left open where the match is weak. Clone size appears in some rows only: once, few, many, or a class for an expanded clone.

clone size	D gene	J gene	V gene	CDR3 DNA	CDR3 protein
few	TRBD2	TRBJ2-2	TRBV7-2	TGTGCCAGCAGCTTAGGACTAGCGGGAGTTACCGGGGAGCTGTTTTTT	CASSLGLAGVTGELFF
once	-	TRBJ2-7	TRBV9	TGTGCCAGCAGCGTCCTTAGTCACGCCTACGAGCAGTACTTC	CASSVLSHAYEQYF
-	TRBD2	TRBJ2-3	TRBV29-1	TGCAGCGTTAGCGGGAGAGTGACAGATACGCAGTATTTT	CSVSGRVTDTQYF
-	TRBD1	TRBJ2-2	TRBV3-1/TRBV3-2	TGTGCCAGCAGCCACCGACAGGGGTTCACCGGGGAGCTGTTTTTT	CASSHRQGFTGELFF
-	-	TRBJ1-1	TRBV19	TGTGCCAGTAGTTCAGGACAGCTCTTGAACACTGAAGCTTTCTTT	CASSSGQLLNTEAFF
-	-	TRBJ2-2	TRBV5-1	TGCGCCAGCAGCTTGAGGCAGGGGTCCACCGGGGAGCTGTTTTTT	CASSLRQGSTGELFF
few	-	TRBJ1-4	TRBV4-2	TGTGCCAGCAGCCAAAACAGTCTAAATGAAAAACTGTTTTTT	CASSQNSLNEKLFF
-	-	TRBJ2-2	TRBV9	TGTGCCAGCAGCGTAAGTACAGGGAACACCGGGGAGCTGTTTTTT	CASSVSTGNTGELFF
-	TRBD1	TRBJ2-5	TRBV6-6	TGTGCCAGCAGTCGACAGGGGGAGACCCAGTACTTC	CASSRQGETQYF
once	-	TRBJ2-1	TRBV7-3	TGTGCCAGCAGCTACAGGGAGAGCTCCTACAATGAGCAGTTCTTC	CASSYRESSYNEQFF
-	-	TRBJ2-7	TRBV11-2	TGTGCCAGCAGCTTAGGAGGAGAGGGGGTGATCCACGAGCAGTACTTC	CASSLGGEGVIHEQYF
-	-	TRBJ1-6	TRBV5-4	TGTGCCAGCAGCTTGGAAACCGGACCCCTCCACTTT	CASSLETGPLHF
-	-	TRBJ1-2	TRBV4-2	TGTGCCAGCAGCCAACCCCCCGACGGGGTTGGCTACACCTTC	CASSQPPDGVGYTF
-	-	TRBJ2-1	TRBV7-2	TGTGCCAGCAGCTCAGGGGGCAGCGGGGCCTACAATGAGCAGTTCTTC	CASSSGGSGAYNEQFF
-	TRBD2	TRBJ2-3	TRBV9	TGTGCCAGCAGCGGTAGCGGGAGGGCCCCAGATACGCAGTATTTT	CASSGSGRAPDTQYF
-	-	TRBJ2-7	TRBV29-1	TGCAGCGTTGTGGAGACGAGCTCCTACGAGCAGTACTTC	CSVVETSSYEQYF
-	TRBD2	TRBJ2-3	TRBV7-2	TGTGCCAGCAGCTTAGGGACTAGGGCAGATACGCAGTATTTT	CASSLGTRADTQYF
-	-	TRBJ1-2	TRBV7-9	TGTGCCAGCAGCTTATCCCATCAAAGCAATGGCTACACCTTC	CASSLSHQSNGYTF
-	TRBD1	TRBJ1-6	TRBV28	TGTGCCAGCAGTCCAGGCTCCCCTTATGGCGCTCTTACAGGGGGCAATAGGGATTCACCCCTCCACTTT	CASSPGSPYGALTGGNRDSPLHF
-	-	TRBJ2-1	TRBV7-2	TGTGCCAGCAGCTTCCCCCTGGGGGACTCCACCGGCCATGAGCAGTTCTTC	CASSFPLGDSTGHEQFF
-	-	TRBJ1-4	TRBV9	TGTGCCAGCAGCGTAGGTGGGGAACCAGGGGCTAATGAAAAACTGTTTTTT	CASSVGGEPGANEKLFF
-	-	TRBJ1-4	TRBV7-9	TGTGCCAGCAGCTCCGACAGGCGATCAACTAATGAAAAACTGTTTTTT	CASSSDRRSTNEKLFF
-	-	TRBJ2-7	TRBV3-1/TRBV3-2	TGTGCCAGCAGCCGCGGTTCCTACGAGCAGTACTTC	CASSRGSYEQYF
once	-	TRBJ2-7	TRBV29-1	TGCAGCGTGGGGAAGACGGGGACCTACGAGCAGTACTTC	CSVGKTGTYEQYF
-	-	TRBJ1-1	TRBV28	TGTGCCAGCAAGACAAGGGAGATGAACACTGAAGCTTTCTTT	CASKTREMNTEAFF
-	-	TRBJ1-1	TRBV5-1	TGCGCCAGCAGCTTTTACAGTCCACTGAGCGGAGCTGAAGCTTTCTTT	CASSFYSPLSGAEAFF
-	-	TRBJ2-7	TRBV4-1	TGCGCCAGCAGCCAAGGTGTACGCCTCCAAGGAGGCGAGCAGTACTTC	CASSQGVRLQGGEQYF
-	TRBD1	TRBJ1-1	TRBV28	TGTGCCAGCAGGCGCCCCCAGGGGGCATGGGAAGCTTTCTTT	CASRRPQGAWEAFF
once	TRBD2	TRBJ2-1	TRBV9	TGTGCCAGCAGCACCTTTCCCGGGACTAGCGGGAGGGCAAAATACAATGAGCAGTTCTTC	CASSTFPGTSGRAKYNEQFF
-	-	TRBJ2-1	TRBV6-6	TGTGCCAGCAATCCAACAAAGGGGTGGAACAATGAGCAGTTCTTC	CASNPTKGWNNEQFF
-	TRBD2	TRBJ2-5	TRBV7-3	TGTGCCAGCAGCTTAAATGCGGGAGGAGAGACCCAGTACTTC	CASSLNAGGETQYF
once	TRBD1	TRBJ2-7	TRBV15	TGTGCCACCAGCACCGGGACAGGGGGCTACGAGCAGTACTTC	CATSTGTGGYEQYF
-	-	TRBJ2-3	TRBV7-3	TGTGCCAGCAGCTCAGGCGAGGACAGGAGGGCAGATACGCAGTATTTT	CASSSGEDRRADTQYF
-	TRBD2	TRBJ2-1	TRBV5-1	TGCGCCAGCAGGACTAGCGGGTCTTTTAATGAGCAGTTCTTC	CASRTSGSFNEQFF
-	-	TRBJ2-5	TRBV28	TGTGCCAGCAGTTTGGGGAGGTACCAAGAGACCCAGTACTTC	CASSLGRYQETQYF
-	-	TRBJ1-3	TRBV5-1	TGCGCCAGCAGCCTCAGGGAGGCCTCTGCAGGAAACACCATATATTTT	CASSLREASAGNTIYF
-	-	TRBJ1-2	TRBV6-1	TGTGCCAGCAGTGAAGGAGGGGGTAGCTATGGCTACACCTTC	CASSEGGGSYGYTF
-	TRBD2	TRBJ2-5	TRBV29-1	TGCAGCGCCGGACTAGCGGGAGTTGAGACCCAGTACTTC	CSAGLAGVETQYF
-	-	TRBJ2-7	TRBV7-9	TGTGCCAGCAGTCCCGATGCCTGGAGCGAGCAGTACTTC	CASSPDAWSEQYF
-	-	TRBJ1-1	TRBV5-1	TGCGCCAGCAGCTCGGGACAAACGAACACTGAAGCTTTCTTT	CASSSGQTNTEAFF
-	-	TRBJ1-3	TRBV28	TGTGCCACCACCCCCCGGGGGGTGGCTGGAAACACCATATATTTT	CATTPRGVAGNTIYF
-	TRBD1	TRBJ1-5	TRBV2	TGTGCCAGCAGTCTTGGGACAGGGCTGAGGCAGCCCCAGCATTTT	CASSLGTGLRQPQHF
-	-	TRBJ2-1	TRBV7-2	TGTGCCAGCAGCTTGGAGGGGGCAAGGTTCAATGAGCAGTTCTTC	CASSLEGARFNEQFF
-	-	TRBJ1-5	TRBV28	TGTGCCAGCATTACCGACAGAAACAATCAGCCCCAGCATTTT	CASITDRNNQPQHF
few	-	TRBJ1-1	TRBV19	TGTGCCAGTAGTATCCAAACAGGGTTAGGGTGGGGCACTGAAGCTTTCTTT	CASSIQTGLGWGTEAFF
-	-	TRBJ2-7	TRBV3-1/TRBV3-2	TGTGCCAGCAGCCAGGTGCGGGGGTCGGGACAGGTATCCTACGAGCAGTACTTC	CASSQVRGSGQVSYEQYF
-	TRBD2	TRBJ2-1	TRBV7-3	TGTGCCAGCAGCTTAGCAGGGACTAGCGGATACAATGAGCAGTTCTTC	CASSLAGTSGYNEQFF
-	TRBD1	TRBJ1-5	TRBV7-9	TGTGCCAGCAGCGGACAGGCGGACAATCAGCCCCAGCATTTT	CASSGQADNQPQHF
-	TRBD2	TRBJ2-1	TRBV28	TGTGCCAGCATCCCGAGGGGAGCGGGAGTCAGTCGCAATGAGCAGTTCTTC	CASIPRGAGVSRNEQFF
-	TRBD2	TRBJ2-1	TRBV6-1	TGTGCCAGCAGTGAATGGGCTAGCGGTCCCTACAATGAGCAGTTCTTC	CASSEWASGPYNEQFF
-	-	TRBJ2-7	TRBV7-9	TGTGCCAGCAGCTTATCGGGGGTTGGGTTGCAATACGAGCAGTACTTC	CASSLSGVGLQYEQYF
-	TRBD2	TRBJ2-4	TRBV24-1	TGTGCCACCAGTGATGGACTAGCGGGAATCCAGTACTTC	CATSDGLAGIQYF
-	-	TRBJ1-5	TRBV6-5	TGTGCCAGCAGGTTTCGGAGCAATCAGCCCCAGCATTTT	CASRFRSNQPQHF
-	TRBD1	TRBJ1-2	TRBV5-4	TGTGCCAGCAGCACATCGGGACAGGGGGCAAGTACCTATGGCTACACCTTC	CASSTSGQGASTYGYTF
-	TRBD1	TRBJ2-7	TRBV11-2	TGTGCCAGCAGCAGAGGGACAGGGGCTTCCTACGAGCAGTACTTC	CASSRGTGASYEQYF
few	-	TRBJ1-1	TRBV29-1	TGCAGCGTTGAAGATGGAGGGTTTAGTGAAGCTTTCTTT	CSVEDGGFSEAFF
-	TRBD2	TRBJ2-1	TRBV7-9	TGTGCCAGCAGCTTCCCGGAGATAGCGGGAGGAAATGAGCAGTTCTTC	CASSFPEIAGGNEQFF
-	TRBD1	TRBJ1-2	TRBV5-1	TGCGCCAGCAGCTGGACAGGGGACTATGGCTACACCTTC	CASSWTGDYGYTF
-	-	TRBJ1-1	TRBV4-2	TGTGCCAGCAGCCAAGTCCTTAAGGTGCCAGGGTCGGGGAACACTGAAGCTTTCTTT	CASSQVLKVPGSGNTEAFF